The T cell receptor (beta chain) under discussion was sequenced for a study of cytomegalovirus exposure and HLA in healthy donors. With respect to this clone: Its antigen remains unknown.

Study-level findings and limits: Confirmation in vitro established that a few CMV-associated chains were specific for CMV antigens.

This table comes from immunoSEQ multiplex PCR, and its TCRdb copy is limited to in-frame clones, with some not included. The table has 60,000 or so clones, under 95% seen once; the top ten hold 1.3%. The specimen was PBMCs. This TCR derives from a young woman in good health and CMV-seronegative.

Here the CDR3 reads CASSPINTDTQYF. The DNA for the CDR3 is TGTGCCAGCAGCCCAATCAATACAGATACGCAGTATTTT. The chain employs TRBV7-2 and TRBJ2-3; D not certain. Trimming pared 5 bases from V and 3 bases from J, leaving 9 bases between. This CDR3 is 13 amino acids long. Germline CDR1 is SGHTA and CDR2 is FQGNSA.